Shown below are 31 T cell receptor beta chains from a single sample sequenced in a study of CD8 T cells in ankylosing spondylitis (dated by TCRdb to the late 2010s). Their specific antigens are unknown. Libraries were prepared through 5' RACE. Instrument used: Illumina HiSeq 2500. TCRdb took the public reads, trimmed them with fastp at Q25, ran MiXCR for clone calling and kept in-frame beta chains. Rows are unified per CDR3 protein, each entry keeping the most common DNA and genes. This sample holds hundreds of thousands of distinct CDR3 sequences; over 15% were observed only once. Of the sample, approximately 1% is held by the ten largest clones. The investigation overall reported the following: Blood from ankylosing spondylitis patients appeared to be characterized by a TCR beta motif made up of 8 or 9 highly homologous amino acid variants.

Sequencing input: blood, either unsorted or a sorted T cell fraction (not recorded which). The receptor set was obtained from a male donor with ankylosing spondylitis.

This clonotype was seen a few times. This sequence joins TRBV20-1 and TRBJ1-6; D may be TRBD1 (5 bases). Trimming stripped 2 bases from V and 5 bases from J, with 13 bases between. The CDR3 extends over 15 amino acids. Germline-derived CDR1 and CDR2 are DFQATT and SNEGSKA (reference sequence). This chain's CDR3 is CSARSPGRNNSPLHF. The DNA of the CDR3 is TGCAGTGCTAGATCCCCGGGACGGAATAATTCACCCCTCCACTTT.

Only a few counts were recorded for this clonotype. The CDR3 DNA sequence: TGTGCCAGCGCTCCGGCTCTGGCAGATACGCAGTATTTT. Encoded protein: CASAPALADTQYF. V gene TRBV7-9 combines with J gene TRBJ2-3, with no clear D. V lost 8 bases and J lost 4, with 13 bases in between. The CDR3 length is 13 residues. The germline gives CDR1 SEHNR, CDR2 FQNEAQ (reference sequence).

CDR3 sequence: CASTLTGLRLAALAEQFF. In DNA form, the CDR3 reads TGTGCCAGCACCCTCACCGGGCTCCGACTAGCGGCCTTGGCTGAGCAGTTCTTC. The rearrangement joins TRBV6-1 to TRBJ2-1; 9 positions agree with TRBD2. J lost 9 bases, V lost 7 bases, and 22 bases had no gene match. From germline, CDR1 is MNHNS and CDR2 SASEGT. There are 18 residues in the CDR3.

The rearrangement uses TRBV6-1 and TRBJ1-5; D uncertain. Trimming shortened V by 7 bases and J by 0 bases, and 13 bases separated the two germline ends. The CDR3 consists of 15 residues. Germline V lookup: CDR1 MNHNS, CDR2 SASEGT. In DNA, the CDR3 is TGTGCCAGCAAACCTGACGGCTATAGCAATCAGCCCCAGCATTTT. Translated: CASKPDGYSNQPQHF.

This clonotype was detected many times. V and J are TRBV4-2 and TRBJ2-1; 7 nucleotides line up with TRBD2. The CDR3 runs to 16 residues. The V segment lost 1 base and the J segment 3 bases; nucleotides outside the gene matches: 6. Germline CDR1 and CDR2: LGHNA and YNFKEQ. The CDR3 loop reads CASSQALGTNYNEQFF. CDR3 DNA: TGTGCCAGCAGCCAAGCGCTGGGGACTAACTACAATGAGCAGTTCTTC.

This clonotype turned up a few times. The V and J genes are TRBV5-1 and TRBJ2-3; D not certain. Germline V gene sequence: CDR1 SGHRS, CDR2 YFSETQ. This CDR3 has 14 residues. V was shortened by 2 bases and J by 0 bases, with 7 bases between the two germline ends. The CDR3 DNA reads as TGCGCCAGCAGCTTCCAGCTTAGCACAGATACGCAGTATTTT. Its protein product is CASSFQLSTDTQYF.

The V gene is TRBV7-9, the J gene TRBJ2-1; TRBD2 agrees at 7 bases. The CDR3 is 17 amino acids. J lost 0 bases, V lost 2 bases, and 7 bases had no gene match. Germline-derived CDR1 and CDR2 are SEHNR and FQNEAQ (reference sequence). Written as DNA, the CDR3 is TGTGCCAGCAGCTTATCGAGCGGGGCCCTCTCCTACAATGAGCAGTTCTTC. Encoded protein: CASSLSSGALSYNEQFF.

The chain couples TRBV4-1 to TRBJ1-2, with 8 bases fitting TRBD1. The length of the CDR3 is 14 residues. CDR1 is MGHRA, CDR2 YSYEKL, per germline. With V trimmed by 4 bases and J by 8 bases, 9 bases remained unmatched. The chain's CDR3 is CASSLDRVSGGYTF. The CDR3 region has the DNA TGCGCCAGCAGCCTGGACAGGGTTTCAGGGGGCTACACCTTC.

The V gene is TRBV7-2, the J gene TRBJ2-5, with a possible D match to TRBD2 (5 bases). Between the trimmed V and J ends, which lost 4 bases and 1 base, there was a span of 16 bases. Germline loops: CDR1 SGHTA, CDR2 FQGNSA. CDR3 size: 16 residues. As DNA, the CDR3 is TGTGCCAGCAGCTCCATGGGCGGACTGGTCCAAGAGACCCAGTACTTC. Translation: CASSSMGGLVQETQYF.

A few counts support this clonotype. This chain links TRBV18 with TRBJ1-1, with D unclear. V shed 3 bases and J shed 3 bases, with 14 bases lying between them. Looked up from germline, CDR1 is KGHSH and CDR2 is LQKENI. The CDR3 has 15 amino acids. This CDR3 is CASSPLDDGDTEAFF. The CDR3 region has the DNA TGTGCCAGCTCACCGCTGGACGATGGAGACACTGAAGCTTTCTTT.

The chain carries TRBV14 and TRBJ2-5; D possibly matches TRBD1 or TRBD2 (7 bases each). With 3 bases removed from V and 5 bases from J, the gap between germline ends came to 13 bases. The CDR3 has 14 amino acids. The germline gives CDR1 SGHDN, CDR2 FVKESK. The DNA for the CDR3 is TGTGCCAGCAGCCACAGGGGGGGGTCGGAGACCCAGTACTTC. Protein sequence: CASSHRGGSETQYF.

The CDR3 region has the DNA TGTGCCTGGAGTTCCGGTCGGGAGCTGTTTTTT. Residues: CAWSSGRELFF. This sequence joins TRBV30 and TRBJ2-2; D unresolved. Germline-derived CDR1 and CDR2 are GTSNPN and SVGIG (reference sequence). Trimming shortened V by 2 bases and J by 9 bases, and 7 bases separated the two germline ends. The CDR3 is made up of 11 amino acids.

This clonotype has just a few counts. The CDR3 bases are TGTGCCAGCAGTTTATGGGGTCCCGGGGAGCTGTTTTTT. Translated, it gives CASSLWGPGELFF. The J gene is TRBJ2-2, the V gene TRBV12-3 or TRBV12-4; D not resolved. The CDR3 runs 13 residues. Trimming took 2 bases from V and 6 from J, leaving 7 bases between them.

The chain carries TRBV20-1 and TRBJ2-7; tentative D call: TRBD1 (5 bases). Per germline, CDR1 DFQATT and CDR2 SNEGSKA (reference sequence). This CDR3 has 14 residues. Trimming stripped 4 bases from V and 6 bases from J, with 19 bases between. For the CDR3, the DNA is TGCAGTGCTAAACAGGACCGAGCTTGGGGCGAGCAGTACTTC. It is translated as CSAKQDRAWGEQYF.

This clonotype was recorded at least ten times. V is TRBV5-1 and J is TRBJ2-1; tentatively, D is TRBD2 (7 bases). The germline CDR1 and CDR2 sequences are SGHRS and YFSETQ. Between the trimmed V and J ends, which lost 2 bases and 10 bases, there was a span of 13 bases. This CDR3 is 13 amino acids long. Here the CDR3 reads CASSFAGAREQFF. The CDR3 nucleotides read TGCGCCAGCAGCTTCGCGGGGGCGAGGGAGCAGTTCTTC.

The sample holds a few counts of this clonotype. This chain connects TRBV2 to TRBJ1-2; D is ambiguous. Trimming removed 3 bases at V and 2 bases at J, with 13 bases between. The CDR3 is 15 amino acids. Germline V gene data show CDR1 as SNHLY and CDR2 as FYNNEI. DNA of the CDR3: TGTGCCAGCAGTGAGCGCGACATTTTCAACTATGGCTACACCTTC. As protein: CASSERDIFNYGYTF. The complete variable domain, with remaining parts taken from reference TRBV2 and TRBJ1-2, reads EPEVTQTPSHQVTQMGQEVILRCVPISNHLYFYWYRQILGQKVEFLVSFYNNEISEKSEIFDDQFSVERPDGSNFTLKIRSTKLEDSAMYFCASSERDIFNYGYTFGSGTRLTVV.

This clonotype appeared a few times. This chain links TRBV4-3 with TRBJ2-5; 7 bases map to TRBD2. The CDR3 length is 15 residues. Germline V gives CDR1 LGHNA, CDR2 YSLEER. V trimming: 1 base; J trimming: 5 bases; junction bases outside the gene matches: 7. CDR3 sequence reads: CASSQGGEGGETQYF. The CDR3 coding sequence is TGCGCCAGCAGCCAAGGTGGGGAGGGAGGGGAGACCCAGTACTTC.

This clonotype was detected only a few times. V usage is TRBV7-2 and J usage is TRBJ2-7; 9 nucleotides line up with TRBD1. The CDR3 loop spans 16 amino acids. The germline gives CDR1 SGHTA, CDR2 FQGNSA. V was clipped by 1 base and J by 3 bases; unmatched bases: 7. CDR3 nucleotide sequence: TGTGCCAGCAGCTTAGTACAGGGGGCGGCCTACTACGAGCAGTACTTC. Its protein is CASSLVQGAAYYEQYF.

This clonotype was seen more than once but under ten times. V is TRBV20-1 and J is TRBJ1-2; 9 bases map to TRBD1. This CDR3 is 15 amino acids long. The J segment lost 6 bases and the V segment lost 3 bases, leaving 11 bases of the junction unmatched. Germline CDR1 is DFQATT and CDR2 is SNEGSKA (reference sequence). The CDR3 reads CSASAPGQGMDGYTF. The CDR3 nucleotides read TGCAGTGCTAGCGCCCCGGGACAGGGTATGGATGGCTACACCTTC.

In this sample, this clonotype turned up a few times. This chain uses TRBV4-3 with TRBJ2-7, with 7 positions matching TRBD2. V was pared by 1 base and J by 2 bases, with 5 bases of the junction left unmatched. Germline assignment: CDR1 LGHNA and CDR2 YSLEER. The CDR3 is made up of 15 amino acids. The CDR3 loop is CASSQAGGDAYEQYF. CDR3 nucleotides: TGCGCCAGCAGCCAAGCGGGAGGTGACGCCTACGAGCAGTACTTC.

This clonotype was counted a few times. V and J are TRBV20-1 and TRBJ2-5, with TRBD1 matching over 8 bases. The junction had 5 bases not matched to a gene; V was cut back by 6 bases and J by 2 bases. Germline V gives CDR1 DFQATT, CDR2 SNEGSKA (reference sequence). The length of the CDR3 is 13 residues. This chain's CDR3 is CSALRDRQETQYF. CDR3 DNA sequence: TGCAGTGCCCTTAGGGACAGGCAAGAGACCCAGTACTTC.

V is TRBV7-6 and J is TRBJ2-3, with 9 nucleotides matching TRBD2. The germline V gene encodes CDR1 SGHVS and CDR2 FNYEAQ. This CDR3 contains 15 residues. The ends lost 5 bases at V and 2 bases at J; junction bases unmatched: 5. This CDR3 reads CASSPLAGNTDTQYF. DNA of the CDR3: TGTGCCAGCAGCCCCCTAGCGGGGAACACAGATACGCAGTATTTT.

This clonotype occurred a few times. Here the CDR3 DNA reads TGCAGTGCTAGAGTCACAGATTACCGCAACTATGGCTACACCTTC. This codes for CSARVTDYRNYGYTF. The genes are TRBV20-1 and TRBJ1-2, with no clear D. Germline-derived CDR1 and CDR2 are DFQATT and SNEGSKA (reference sequence). The CDR3 loop spans 15 amino acids. With 1 base removed from V and 2 bases from J, the gap between germline ends came to 14 bases.

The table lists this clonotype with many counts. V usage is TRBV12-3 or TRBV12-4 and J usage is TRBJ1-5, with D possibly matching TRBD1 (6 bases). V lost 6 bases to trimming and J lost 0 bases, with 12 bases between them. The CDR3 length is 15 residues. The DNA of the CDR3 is TGTGCCAGCAGGGCCGGGACAAATAGCAATCAGCCCCAGCATTTT. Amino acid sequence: CASRAGTNSNQPQHF.

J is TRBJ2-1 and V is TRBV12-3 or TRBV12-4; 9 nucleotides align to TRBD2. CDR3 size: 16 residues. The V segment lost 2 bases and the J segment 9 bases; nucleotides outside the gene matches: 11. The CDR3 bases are TGTGCCAGCAGTTTACTATTCGCGACTAGCGGTGGTGAGCAGTTCTTC. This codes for CASSLLFATSGGEQFF.

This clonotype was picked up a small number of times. The CDR3 sequence: CASRPPGQQETQYF. The CDR3 nucleotides are TGTGCCAGCAGACCTCCGGGACAGCAAGAGACCCAGTACTTC. The V gene is TRBV2, the J gene TRBJ2-5, with TRBD1 matching 7 bases. The CDR3 consists of 14 residues. The ends lost 6 bases at V and 2 bases at J; junction bases unmatched: 6. The germline V gene encodes CDR1 SNHLY and CDR2 FYNNEI.

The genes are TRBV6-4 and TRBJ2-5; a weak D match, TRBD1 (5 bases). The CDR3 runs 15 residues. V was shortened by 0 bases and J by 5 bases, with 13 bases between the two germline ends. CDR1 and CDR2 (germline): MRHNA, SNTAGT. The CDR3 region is CASSDSEMKGETQYF. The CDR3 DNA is TGTGCCAGCAGTGACTCAGAAATGAAGGGGGAGACCCAGTACTTC.

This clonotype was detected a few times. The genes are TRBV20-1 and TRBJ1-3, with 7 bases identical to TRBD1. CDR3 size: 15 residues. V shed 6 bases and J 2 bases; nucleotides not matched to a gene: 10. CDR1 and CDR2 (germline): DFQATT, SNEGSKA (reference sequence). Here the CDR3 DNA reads TGCAGTGCCCCCGTTCCCGACAGGGCTGGAAACACCATATATTTT. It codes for CSAPVPDRAGNTIYF.

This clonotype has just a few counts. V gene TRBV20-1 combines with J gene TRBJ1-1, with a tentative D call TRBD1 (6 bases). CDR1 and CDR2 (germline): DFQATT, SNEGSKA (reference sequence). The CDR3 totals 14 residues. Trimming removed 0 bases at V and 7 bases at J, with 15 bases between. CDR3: CSARDRRTVSEAFF. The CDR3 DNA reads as TGCAGTGCTAGAGATAGGCGGACAGTCAGTGAAGCTTTCTTT.

In DNA, the CDR3 is TGTGCCAGCAGCCAAGAATATCGGGGCACAGATACGCAGTATTTT. Translation: CASSQEYRGTDTQYF. The gene calls are TRBV4-2 and TRBJ2-3; D gene unclear. Germline-derived CDR1 and CDR2 are LGHNA and YNFKEQ. V shed 0 bases and J shed 1 base, with 8 bases lying between them. The CDR3 runs to 15 residues.

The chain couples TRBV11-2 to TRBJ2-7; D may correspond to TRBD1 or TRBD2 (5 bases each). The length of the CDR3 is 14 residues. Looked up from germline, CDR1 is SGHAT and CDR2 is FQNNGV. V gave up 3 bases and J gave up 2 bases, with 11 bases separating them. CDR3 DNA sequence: TGTGCCAGCAGCTTGTATCAGGGAGCCTACGAGCAGTACTTC. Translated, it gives CASSLYQGAYEQYF.